These T cell receptor beta chains were read from a single sample in a study of shared clonotypes between healthy human individuals. The protocol was immunoSEQ multiplex PCR, while the TCRdb copy is restricted to in-frame clones and leaves out a portion. The sample comprises roughly 510,000 clones, about 80% of which are singletons, and under 15% rests with the top ten. The sample consisted of PBMCs. These receptors were obtained from a woman in her thirties or forties in good health. Some clones in this sample may be carry-over from other donors' samples. CDR3s include the opening cysteine and the closing phenylalanine or tryptophan. Fields, in order: J gene, V gene, clone size, D gene, CDR3 protein, CDR3 DNA. A D gene is named only where the DNA matches it firmly. Size tells how often a clone was seen (once, few, many) or the class of an expanded clone, and some rows leave it out.

TRBJ2-6	TRBV28	NA	TRBD2	CASQRTSVNVLTF	TGTGCCAGCCAGAGGACTAGCGTAAACGTCCTGACTTTC
TRBJ1-2	TRBV2	NA	NA	CASKTRDAVIYGYTF	TGTGCCAGCAAAACAAGGGACGCGGTCATCTATGGCTACACCTTC
TRBJ2-7	TRBV5-1	few	NA	CASSLGGRVGYEQYF	TGCGCCAGCAGCTTGGGTGGCAGGGTCGGCTACGAGCAGTACTTC
TRBJ2-5	TRBV5-4	NA	TRBD2	CASSPSGLGPETQYF	TGTGCCAGCAGCCCTAGCGGGTTGGGGCCAGAGACCCAGTACTTC
TRBJ2-4	TRBV10-3	once	NA	CAISDGLAKNIQYF	TGTGCCATCAGTGACGGATTAGCCAAAAACATTCAGTACTTC
TRBJ2-2	TRBV2	NA	NA	CASHRDTNTGELFF	TGTGCCAGCCACCGGGACACTAACACCGGGGAGCTGTTTTTT
TRBJ1-5	TRBV14	NA	NA	CASSLDCNYREFSNQPQHF	TGTGCCAGCAGCCTTGACTGTAATTACAGGGAGTTTAGCAATCAGCCCCAGCATTTT
TRBJ2-2	TRBV28	many	TRBD1	CASSLIIVRTGLTGELFF	TGTGCCAGCAGTTTAATTATTGTGAGGACAGGACTCACCGGGGAGCTGTTTTTT
TRBJ2-7	TRBV6-5	NA	NA	CASSFPGRTYEQYF	TGTGCCAGCAGTTTCCCAGGACGGACCTACGAGCAGTACTTC
TRBJ2-1	TRBV5-1	NA	TRBD2	CASTTTGTSAYNEQFF	TGCGCCAGTACCACTACCGGGACTAGCGCATACAATGAGCAGTTCTTC
TRBJ2-7	TRBV7-6	NA	TRBD2	CASSSLAGPYEQYF	TGTGCCAGCAGCTCCCTAGCGGGCCCCTACGAGCAGTACTTC
TRBJ2-3	TRBV28	NA	NA	CASSLWSGADTQYF	TGTGCCAGCAGTTTATGGAGTGGGGCAGATACGCAGTATTTT
TRBJ2-1	TRBV7-2	NA	NA	CASSLARDEQFF	TGTGCCAGCAGCTTAGCGAGGGATGAGCAGTTCTTC
TRBJ1-2	TRBV5-1	NA	NA	CASSTEMGAHGYTF	TGCGCCAGCAGCACCGAGATGGGGGCCCATGGCTACACCTTC
TRBJ1-2	TRBV5-6	NA	NA	CASSYSGWGGYTF	TGTGCCAGCAGTTACTCAGGGTGGGGTGGCTACACCTTC
TRBJ2-1	TRBV7-7	NA	TRBD2	CVPWVRGRSRSSYNEQFF	TGTGTTCCTTGGGTTCGCGGGAGGTCCAGGAGCTCCTACAATGAGCAGTTCTTC
TRBJ2-1	TRBV7-6	NA	NA	CASSLVAGGRQFF	TGTGCCAGCAGCTTAGTTGCCGGGGGGCGGCAGTTCTTC
TRBJ2-7	TRBV21-1	once	NA	CASSALLGGYYEQYF	TGTGCCAGCAGCGCACTCCTGGGCGGGTACTACGAGCAGTACTTC
TRBJ2-1	TRBV14	NA	TRBD1	CASTRDRELSYNEQFF	TGTGCCAGCACCCGGGACAGGGAACTCTCCTACAATGAGCAGTTCTTC
TRBJ2-7	TRBV28	NA	NA	CASRGDPYEQYF	TGTGCCAGCAGGGGTGATCCCTACGAGCAGTACTTC
TRBJ2-7	TRBV6-6	NA	NA	CASSYGRGGEQYF	TGTGCCAGCAGTTACGGCAGGGGGGGTGAGCAGTACTTC
TRBJ1-2	TRBV19	NA	TRBD1	CASSTTGTGYGYTF	TGTGCCAGTAGTACCACCGGGACAGGGTATGGCTACACCTTC
TRBJ2-7	TRBV7-8	NA	NA	CANSPSLAGSSYEQYF	TGTGCCAACAGCCCATCACTGGCGGGCAGCTCCTACGAGCAGTACTTC
TRBJ2-4	TRBV19	many	NA	CASSMPALAKNIQYF	TGTGCCAGTAGTATGCCGGCACTAGCCAAAAACATTCAGTACTTC
TRBJ1-1	TRBV5-5	many	TRBD1	CASSLGTGVEDTEAFF	TGTGCCAGCAGCTTGGGGACAGGGGTTGAGGACACTGAAGCTTTCTTT
TRBJ2-5	TRBV29-1	NA	NA	CSVDRGVGETQYF	TGCAGCGTTGATCGGGGTGTAGGAGAGACCCAGTACTTC